The clone carrying this T cell receptor beta chain was recorded at least ten times. What it binds is unknown. Sample time point: newly diagnosed GD, antithyroid drugs for less than 3 months. Extracted PBMC RNA gave rise to the TCR library. Criteria from the American Thyroid Association guidelines were applied to diagnose Graves' disease. This record belongs to a study of regulatory T cells in long-lasting Graves disease. According to the study, TCR beta libraries were built with iRepertoire HTBI primers and CDR3-region Arm-PCR. MiXCR, applied by TCRdb to the multiplex PCR reads, yields one record per CDR3 protein. This sample carries roughly 220,000 distinct CDR3 sequences, 18% of them seen once, and the ten largest clones take roughly a fifth. This CDR3 has 15 residues. Germline CDR1 LNHDA, CDR2 SQIVND (reference sequence). V was pared by 6 bases and J by 3 bases, with 5 bases of the junction left unmatched.

Findings and limits, study-wide: Lower TCR diversity characterized persistent Graves' patients relative to newly diagnosed patients. The study found TRBV28, TRBJ1-2 and TRBJ2-5 favored in persistent disease.

The material was peripheral blood mononuclear cells (PBMCs), obtained at new diagnosis, from a patient treated with antithyroid drugs. The TCR was taken from a female donor with Graves disease. The chain uses TRBV19 and TRBJ2-1, with 10 bases aligning to TRBD2. The CDR3 DNA is TGTGCCAGTAGCAACTCTAGCGGGAGCTACAATGAGCAGTTCTTC. Encoded protein: CASSNSSGSYNEQFF.